This T cell receptor beta chain was identified in a study of graft-versus-host responses after intestinal transplantation. Across the whole study: Induction with anti-thymocyte globulin, then tacrolimus and steroids for around three years, was given to all recipients.

Study results and caveats: Analysis identified GvH clones in recipient marrow, with some appearing first in ileum or blood. An association linked early post-transplant HvG declines with peak circulating GvH clone levels.

A note on this clone: Its specificity is unknown.

CDR1 SGHAT and CDR2 FQNNGV come from the germline V gene. This CDR3 is built from 15 residues. V lost 5 bases, J lost 5 bases, and 11 bases stayed unmatched. Generated by immunoSEQ multiplex PCR, the TCRdb table keeps only in-frame clones and is missing some. The sample carries some 100,000 clones, under 95% recorded once. The sequence was collected from a human donor who was the organ donor for an intestinal transplant. The sequencing used unstimulated CD8+ T cells sorted from spleen or lymph node cells, collected before transplant. The chain has TRBV11-2 and TRBJ1-2; 7 bases map to TRBD1. The CDR3 sequence: CASSGSGTELYGYTF. DNA for the CDR3: TGTGCCAGCAGCGGATCCGGGACAGAGCTTTATGGCTACACCTTC.